The 23 T cell receptor beta chains below all came from one sample that was sequenced in a study of beta chain features in type 1 diabetes. Sequencing targeted expressed TCRB transcripts, as all isolated RNA had been reverse transcribed. The assay was immunoSEQ multiplex PCR, and TCRdb's table has in-frame clones only and misses some. This table holds 200,000 to 250,000 clones, less than 35% found once. The sequencing sample was made of central memory CD4+ T cells from blood. The receptors were sampled from a man aged 25 to 45 in good health.

V gene TRBV7-9 combines with J gene TRBJ2-1; the D gene is possibly TRBD2 (6 bases). Between the trimmed V and J ends, which lost 1 base and 4 bases, there was a span of 17 bases. CDR3 size: 17 residues. Per germline, CDR1 SEHNR and CDR2 FQNEAQ (reference sequence). The CDR3 here is CASSLVAWRDSYNEQFF. The CDR3 DNA reads TGTGCCAGCAGCTTAGTGGCGTGGCGGGATTCTTACAATGAGCAGTTCTTC. Full variable domain (missing parts from reference TRBV7-9 and TRBJ2-1): DTGVSQNPRHKITKRGQNVTFRCDPISEHNRLYWYRQTLGQGPEFLTYFQNEAQLEKSRLLSDRFSAERPKGSFSTLEIQRTEQGDSAMYLCASSLVAWRDSYNEQFFGPGTRLTVL.

The chain is built from TRBV7-8 and TRBJ1-1; TRBD1 matches at 7 bases. The CDR3 contains 16 residues. With 3 bases clipped from V and 4 bases from J, the junction kept 11 bases outside the gene matches. The germline CDR1 and CDR2 sequences are SGHVS and FQNEAQ. The CDR3 DNA is TGTGCCAGCAGCTTTACAGGGGTGCGAGGGGGCACTGAAGCTTTCTTT. It specifies CASSFTGVRGGTEAFF.

This chain uses TRBV4-1 with TRBJ2-1; 7 bases agree with TRBD2. Germline loops: CDR1 MGHRA, CDR2 YSYEKL. CDR3 length: 15 amino acids. With 1 base clipped from V and 0 bases from J, the junction kept 0 bases outside the gene matches. CDR3 nucleotide sequence: TGCGCCAGCAGCCAAGGGGACTACTCCTACAATGAGCAGTTCTTC. It codes for CASSQGDYSYNEQFF.

This clone was seen a handful of times. The rearrangement links TRBV7-2 to TRBJ2-3; TRBD2 matches at 7 bases. Germline loops: CDR1 SGHTA, CDR2 FQGNSA. V lost 5 bases and J lost 0; bases outside the gene matches: 8. The CDR3 has 16 amino acids. The CDR3 loop is CASSGREGLSTDTQYF. The CDR3 DNA is TGTGCCAGCAGCGGCAGGGAGGGCCTAAGCACAGATACGCAGTATTTT.

In this sample, this clone turned up a few times. This chain links TRBV6-5 with TRBJ2-1; 9 nucleotides align to TRBD1. The CDR3 totals 16 residues. V was clipped by 2 bases and J by 2 bases; unmatched bases: 4. Germline CDR1 and CDR2: MNHEY and SVGAGI. The CDR3 DNA follows: TGTGCCAGCAGTTACCCGGGACAGGGCCCCTACAATGAGCAGTTCTTC. This translates into CASSYPGQGPYNEQFF.

This clone was counted at least ten times. The V call is TRBV28, the J call TRBJ2-3; D not resolved. Trimming took off 5 bases at V and 5 bases at J, with 5 bases between the two ends. CDR3 length: 11 amino acids. Germline CDR1 is MDHEN and CDR2 is SYDVKM. CDR3 sequence (DNA): TGTGCCAGCAGTCGATTAGATACGCAGTATTTT. The encoded protein is CASSRLDTQYF. The whole variable domain, filled in from reference TRBV28 and TRBJ2-3, reads DVKVTQSSRYLVKRTGEKVFLECVQDMDHENMFWYRQDPGLGLRLIYFSYDVKMKEKGDIPEGYSVSREKKERFSLILESASTNQTSMYLCASSRLDTQYFGPGTRLTVL.

The chain combines TRBV11-1 with TRBJ1-1, with D possibly being TRBD1 (5 bases). The germline V and J ends were trimmed by 5 bases and 1 base, with 11 bases remaining between them. In germline, CDR1 is SGHAT, CDR2 FQDESV (reference sequence). The CDR3 totals 14 residues. CDR3 nucleotides: TGTGCCAGCAGCCCGGGGACGGGGAACACTGAAGCTTTCTTT. It yields the protein CASSPGTGNTEAFF. The full variable domain, in which reference TRBV11-1 and TRBJ1-1 provide the parts outside the CDR3, is EAEVAQSPRYKITEKSQAVAFWCDPISGHATLYWYRQILGQGPELLVQFQDESVVDDSQLPKDRFSAERLKGVDSTLKIQPAELGDSAMYLCASSPGTGNTEAFFGQGTRLTVV.

The chain joins TRBV10-3 to TRBJ2-5, with TRBD1 identical over 7 bases. The J segment lost 2 bases and the V segment lost 8 bases, leaving 2 bases of the junction unmatched. The length of the CDR3 is 12 residues. From germline, CDR1 is ENHRY and CDR2 SYGVKD. CDR3 residues: CAIGRGQETQYF. DNA for the CDR3: TGTGCCATCGGCAGGGGGCAAGAGACCCAGTACTTC.

This clone was seen repeatedly, ten times or more. V gene TRBV28 combines with J gene TRBJ2-7; D tentatively reads TRBD1 or TRBD2 (5 bases each). Trimming removed 6 bases from V and 2 bases from J, with 17 bases in between. CDR3 length: 15 residues. CDR1 is MDHEN and CDR2 is SYDVKM in the germline V gene. The CDR3 loop reads CASSSPGRGAYEQYF. The CDR3 nucleotides are TGTGCCAGCAGCTCTCCGGGACGGGGAGCCTACGAGCAGTACTTC.

The gene calls are TRBV7-8 and TRBJ2-7; 8 positions agree with TRBD2. Looked up from germline, CDR1 is SGHVS and CDR2 is FQNEAQ. The CDR3 sequence is 18 residues long. The J segment lost 2 bases and the V segment lost 1 base, leaving 13 bases of the junction unmatched. In DNA form, the CDR3 reads TGTGCCAGCAGCTTAGTGGGGACTAGTGTTGGGTTGACCTACGAGCAGTACTTC. Amino acids: CASSLVGTSVGLTYEQYF.

In this sample, this clone turned up a few times. The genes are TRBV6-4 and TRBJ1-1; D is possibly TRBD1 (5 bases). Per the germline V gene, CDR1 is MRHNA and CDR2 is SNTAGT. The CDR3 totals 14 residues. V lost 4 bases and J 1 base, leaving 10 bases between the germline ends. As DNA, the CDR3 is TGTGCCAGCAGTGCGTCGCAGGGGAACACTGAAGCTTTCTTT. Protein: CASSASQGNTEAFF.

This clone was observed at least ten times. The chain uses TRBV27 and TRBJ2-7; 9 positions agree with TRBD1. The CDR3 is 13 residues long. Germline loops: CDR1 MNHEY, CDR2 SMNVEV (reference sequence). V lost 6 bases, J lost 4 bases, and 4 bases stayed unmatched. In nucleotides, the CDR3 is TGTGCCAGCAGACCCGGGACAGGGTACGAGCAGTACTTC. Translated, it gives CASRPGTGYEQYF.

The chain employs TRBV30 and TRBJ1-5; D perhaps matches TRBD1 (6 bases). Germline lookup yields CDR1 GTSNPN and CDR2 SVGIG (reference sequence). The CDR3 is 15 amino acids. Trimming left V 4 bases short and J 2 bases short, with 15 bases between. CDR3 DNA sequence: TGTGCCTGGACACAACAGGGTCGGGGCAATCAGCCCCAGCATTTT. Protein sequence: CAWTQQGRGNQPQHF.

This clone has a handful of counts. The chain carries TRBV15 and TRBJ2-3; D not resolved. Trimming left V 2 bases short and J 3 bases short, with 9 bases between. The CDR3 runs 14 residues. Germline-derived CDR1 and CDR2 are LNHNV and YYDKDF (reference sequence). CDR3 sequence reads: CATSRMPSTDTQYF. CDR3 nucleotides: TGTGCCACCAGCAGAATGCCTTCTACAGATACGCAGTATTTT.

The chain combines TRBV2 with TRBJ2-7, with 8 bases matching TRBD2. V was clipped by 5 bases and J by 5 bases; unmatched bases: 2. Germline lookup yields CDR1 SNHLY and CDR2 FYNNEI. The CDR3 is made up of 12 amino acids. The CDR3 DNA follows: TGTGCCAGCAGTACGGGGGGGAACGAGCAGTACTTC. Translating it yields CASSTGGNEQYF.

As regards this clone: Other DNA sequences within the sample encode an identical CDR3. The rearrangement links TRBV5-1 to TRBJ2-5; D may be TRBD1 (7 bases). Trimming removed 0 bases from V and 5 bases from J, with 17 bases in between. Germline-derived CDR1 and CDR2 are SGHRS and YFSETQ. This CDR3 is built from 16 residues. DNA for the CDR3: TGCGCCAGCAGCTTGGCCCCAACAGGGGCGGGGGAGACCCAGTACTTC. Amino acid sequence: CASSLAPTGAGETQYF.

J is TRBJ2-5 and V is TRBV6-5, with a weak D call TRBD1 (6 bases). Trimming shortened V by 0 bases and J by 7 bases, and 12 bases separated the two germline ends. The CDR3 consists of 14 residues. In germline, CDR1 is MNHEY, CDR2 SVGAGI. The CDR3 here is CASSYSGAHGTQYF. The CDR3 nucleotides are TGTGCCAGCAGTTACTCGGGGGCCCACGGGACCCAGTACTTC.

V gene TRBV10-3 combines with J gene TRBJ1-1; 7 nucleotides align to TRBD1. V shed 9 bases and J 4 bases; nucleotides not matched to a gene: 5. The CDR3 runs 12 residues. Germline V gene data show CDR1 as ENHRY and CDR2 as SYGVKD. The CDR3 bases are TGTGCCATAGCGGGGGACAGCACTGAAGCTTTCTTT. Its protein is CAIAGDSTEAFF.

With respect to this clone: Germline is not matched at one junction end, which may reflect a read error. The sample holds other DNA sequences that translate to the same CDR3. The chain has TRBV7-9 and TRBJ1-1, with D maybe TRBD1 (6 bases). The germline V gene has CDR1 SEHNR and CDR2 FQNEAQ (reference sequence). This CDR3 region has 13 residues. The CDR3 coding sequence is TGTGCCAGCAGCCCGACACGGGACACCGAAGCTTTCTTT. Translated: CASSPTRDTEAFF.

This clone has only a few counts. This chain connects TRBV30 to TRBJ2-7, with D tentatively TRBD2 (5 bases). CDR1 and CDR2 (germline): GTSNPN, SVGIG (reference sequence). V shed 1 base and J shed 0 bases, with 16 bases lying between them. CDR3 length equals 16 residues. Written as DNA, the CDR3 is TGTGCCTGGAGTGACCCCGGAGGCTTTAGCTCCTACGAGCAGTACTTC. Translated: CAWSDPGGFSSYEQYF. The complete variable domain, with remaining parts taken from reference TRBV30 and TRBJ2-7, reads SQTIHQWPATLVQPVGSPLSLECTVEGTSNPNLYWYRQAAGRGLQLLFYSVGIGQISSEVPQNLSASRPQDRQFILSSKKLLLSDSGFYLCAWSDPGGFSSYEQYFGPGTRLTVT.

A few counts support this clone. The chain carries TRBV5-1 and TRBJ2-5; 9 nucleotides agree with TRBD1. V lost 5 bases, J lost 4 bases, and 6 bases stayed unmatched. This CDR3 comprises 14 residues. Germline V gene sequence: CDR1 SGHRS, CDR2 YFSETQ. CDR3 in amino acids: CASRLRQGGETQYF. Written as DNA, the CDR3 is TGCGCCAGCAGATTGCGACAGGGGGGAGAGACCCAGTACTTC.

The V gene is TRBV2, the J gene TRBJ2-2, with D possibly TRBD2 on 6 matching bases. The germline V gene has CDR1 SNHLY and CDR2 FYNNEI. Trimming cost V 8 bases and J 6 bases, with 13 bases left between them. The CDR3 totals 13 residues. CDR3 coding DNA: TGTGCCAGCGGGACTTCCCTCGCCGGGGAGCTGTTTTTT. It is translated as CASGTSLAGELFF.

The chain couples TRBV2 to TRBJ2-1, with 11 bases that match TRBD2. The CDR3 runs to 16 residues. Germline V gives CDR1 SNHLY, CDR2 FYNNEI. V gave up 9 bases and J gave up 8 bases; unmatched junction bases: 15. The CDR3 nucleotides read TGTGCCAGTCGGGGACTAGCGGCAATCCTGGGGGATGAGCAGTTCTTC. As protein: CASRGLAAILGDEQFF.